This T cell receptor (beta chain) was sequenced for a study of T-cell reconstitution after alpha-beta-depleted transplantation in children. During its preparation, the TCRbeta library received unique molecular identifiers. TCRdb fed the PCR reads into MiXCR, producing one record per CDR3 protein. The sample holds approximately 420,000 distinct CDR3 sequences; around 9.9% are singletons and the top ten take over 4.5%. This clonotype originated in a human donor who donated a stem cell graft to a child with acute myeloid leukemia. Sequencing used PBMCs from the stem cell graft donor, obtained from the stem cell graft.

The CDR3 sequence is CASSLNSDYEQYF. The CDR3 DNA follows: TGTGCCAGTAGCTTAAATAGCGACTACGAGCAGTACTTC. This sequence joins TRBV19 and TRBJ2-7; D is possibly TRBD2 (5 bases). CDR3 length equals 13 residues. Trimming took 6 bases from V and 3 from J, leaving 12 bases between them. The germline V gene has CDR1 LNHDA and CDR2 SQIVND (reference sequence). Based on the CDR3 plus reference TRBV19 and TRBJ2-7, the full variable domain is DGGITQSPKYLFRKEGQNVTLSCEQNLNHDAMYWYRQDPGQGLRLIYYSQIVNDFQKGDIAEGYSVSREKKESFPLTVTSAQKNPTAFYLCASSLNSDYEQYFGPGTRLTVT.